This TCR beta chain was obtained from a study of cytomegalovirus exposure and HLA in healthy donors. Study outcomes and limitations: Later analysis identified 15,000 to 20,000 TCR beta sequences associated with HLA alleles, using a false discovery rate threshold of 0.05. Later analysis placed DRB1 highest and HLA-C lowest in TCR association rates, which differed by HLA locus. As a later analysis showed, a missense DCLRE1C variant was linked to trimming of TCR beta V- and J-genes.

Comments on this clone: Its specificity is unknown.

The PCR employed 60 Vbeta primers together with 13 Jbeta primers. The method was immunoSEQ multiplex PCR; TCRdb's version includes in-frame clones alone and lacks a portion of them. The sample has 150,000 to 200,000 clones, 65% to 90% seen once. Germline V gene sequence: CDR1 MNHNY, CDR2 SVGAGI (reference sequence). V gave up 7 bases and J gave up 3 bases; unmatched junction bases: 5. The CDR3 is made up of 13 amino acids. Donors in the study were healthy people who gave bone marrow. This clonotype was sampled from a man aged 50 or older in good health and CMV-seropositive. Sequences were obtained from PBMCs. V gene TRBV6-6 combines with J gene TRBJ1-1, with 7 bases that match TRBD1. The CDR3 spells CASIQGVDTEAFF. The DNA of the CDR3 is TGTGCCAGCATCCAGGGGGTGGACACTGAAGCTTTCTTT.